These 18 T cell receptor beta chains originate from one sample sequenced in a study of CD8 T cells in Susac syndrome. The authors reverse transcribed roughly 0.5 to 1 ug RNA with random hexamers. Via MiXCR, TCRdb re-called the immunoSEQ multiplex PCR reads, giving one row per CDR3 protein. The sample has under 200,000 distinct CDR3 sequences, about 96% seen once; the top ten hold around 0.12%. Sequenced: CD4+ T cells from PBMCs. Receptors were obtained from a human donor with Susac syndrome.

In its sample, this clonotype was seen once. V gene TRBV28 combines with J gene TRBJ1-1; D might be TRBD1 (5 bases). Germline V gives CDR1 MDHEN, CDR2 SYDVKM. V was cut by 5 bases and J by 5 bases, with 18 bases left in between. This CDR3 is 15 amino acids long. The CDR3 DNA is TGTGCCAGCAGTACCGGGACGGGTTATGGAACTGAAGCTTTCTTT. Protein sequence: CASSTGTGYGTEAFF. Full variable domain (remainder filled in from reference TRBV28 and TRBJ1-1): DVKVTQSSRYLVKRTGEKVFLECVQDMDHENMFWYRQDPGLGLRLIYFSYDVKMKEKGDIPEGYSVSREKKERFSLILESASTNQTSMYLCASSTGTGYGTEAFFGQGTRLTVV.

The chain is built from TRBV7-2 and TRBJ2-1; perhaps TRBD1 as D (6 bases). Germline V lookup: CDR1 SGHTA, CDR2 FQGNSA. V lost 0 bases and J 6 bases, leaving 12 bases between the germline ends. CDR3 length equals 15 residues. The CDR3 DNA reads as TGTGCCAGCAGCTTAGCGGCCTGGACAGTCAATGAGCAGTTCTTC. Amino acid sequence: CASSLAAWTVNEQFF.

This chain joins TRBV11-3 and TRBJ2-3; D is unresolved. The V and J ends lost 8 bases and 6 bases respectively, with 15 bases between them. Germline CDR1 SGHNT, CDR2 YENEEA. CDR3 length: 13 residues. The chain's CDR3 is CASSPGGGDTQYF. As DNA, the CDR3 is TGTGCCAGCTCCCCAGGCGGTGGGGATACGCAGTATTTT.

The rearrangement joins TRBV20-1 to TRBJ2-7, with 7 nucleotides matching TRBD1. Germline CDR1 reads DFQATT; CDR2 reads SNEGSKA (reference sequence). The CDR3 has 14 residues. V lost 5 bases and J lost 2; bases outside the gene matches: 9. The CDR3 spells CSAQDSTGTYEQYF. The CDR3 region has the DNA TGCAGTGCTCAGGACTCGACAGGGACCTACGAGCAGTACTTC.

J is TRBJ1-5 and V is TRBV15, with D hard to call. Between the trimmed V and J ends, which lost 0 bases and 7 bases, there was a span of 13 bases. CDR3 length: 15 amino acids. Per the germline V gene, CDR1 is LNHNV and CDR2 is YYDKDF (reference sequence). The CDR3: CATSRDREGVQPQHF. DNA of the CDR3: TGTGCCACCAGCAGAGATCGGGAGGGCGTCCAGCCCCAGCATTTT.

This clonotype was counted a single time. The chain joins TRBV20-1 to TRBJ2-5, with TRBD2 identical over 11 bases. Germline-derived CDR1 and CDR2 are DFQATT and SNEGSKA (reference sequence). The CDR3 is made up of 16 amino acids. With 5 bases clipped from V and 1 base from J, the junction kept 9 bases outside the gene matches. CDR3 sequence: CSAQRGLAGGQETQYF. CDR3 in DNA: TGCAGTGCTCAGCGAGGGCTAGCGGGGGGCCAAGAGACCCAGTACTTC.

The chain employs TRBV4-2 and TRBJ2-5; D possibly uses TRBD1 or TRBD2 (6 bases each). This CDR3 comprises 18 residues. Per the germline V gene, CDR1 is LGHNA and CDR2 is YNFKEQ. Trimming pared 6 bases from V and 4 bases from J, leaving 27 bases between. The CDR3 loop reads CASSPRKGGLLLSETQYF. The CDR3, as DNA: TGTGCCAGCAGTCCGAGGAAGGGGGGCCTTTTATTATCAGAGACCCAGTACTTC.

The chain has TRBV28 and TRBJ2-3, with D hard to call. CDR3 length equals 12 residues. Trimming took off 5 bases at V and 7 bases at J, with 10 bases between the two ends. In germline, CDR1 is MDHEN, CDR2 SYDVKM. The CDR3 protein is CASSIGPHTQYF. CDR3 bases: TGTGCCAGCAGTATAGGGCCTCATACGCAGTATTTT.

The V call is TRBV30, the J call TRBJ2-7; 8 positions match TRBD1. The CDR3 covers 11 residues. The germline CDR1 and CDR2 sequences are GTSNPN and SVGIG (reference sequence). V lost 5 bases and J lost 6; bases outside the gene matches: 3. The DNA of the CDR3 is TGTGCCTGGTCAGACAGGGGCGAGCAGTACTTC. It is translated as CAWSDRGEQYF.

The V call is TRBV12-3 or TRBV12-4, the J call TRBJ2-6; D may correspond to TRBD1 or TRBD2 (5 bases each). V was clipped by 6 bases and J by 0 bases, with 18 bases between them. CDR3 length equals 18 residues. The CDR3 is CASRHYSSGTSGANVLTF. CDR3 bases: TGTGCCAGCAGACACTACAGCAGTGGGACCTCTGGGGCCAACGTCCTGACTTTC.

This clonotype was picked up a small number of times. This sequence joins TRBV12-3 or TRBV12-4 and TRBJ2-1; D unclear. The V end lost 0 bases, the J end lost 5 bases, and 5 bases lay between the germline ends. The CDR3 length is 13 residues. This chain's CDR3 is CASSLAGDNEQFF. The CDR3 region has the DNA TGTGCCAGCAGTTTAGCCGGCGACAATGAGCAGTTCTTC.

CDR3 residues: CASSPRQGASTGELFF. In nucleotides, the CDR3 is TGTGCCAGCAGCCCTCGACAGGGGGCCAGCACCGGGGAGCTGTTTTTT. The V gene is TRBV9, the J gene TRBJ2-2; TRBD1 agrees at 10 bases. Germline CDR1 reads SGDLS; CDR2 reads YYNGEE. This CDR3 comprises 16 residues. The junction had 7 bases not matched to a gene; V was cut back by 4 bases and J by 4 bases.

The J gene is TRBJ2-7, the V gene TRBV12-3 or TRBV12-4, with 8 nucleotides matching TRBD1. The J segment lost 3 bases and the V segment lost 5 bases, leaving 9 bases of the junction unmatched. CDR3 length equals 15 residues. CDR3 amino acids: CASSPSAGGIYEQYF. The CDR3 DNA follows: TGTGCCAGCAGTCCCTCGGCAGGGGGCATCTACGAGCAGTACTTC.

The rearrangement joins TRBV18 to TRBJ2-7; tentatively, D is TRBD2 (6 bases). The CDR3 contains 13 residues. The germline V and J ends were trimmed by 4 bases and 5 bases, with 12 bases remaining between them. Germline V CDR1 and CDR2: KGHSH, LQKENI. The CDR3 DNA is TGTGCCAGCTCACTCCGAGGAGGGGACGAGCAGTACGTC. Protein: CASSLRGGDEQYV.

The chain carries TRBV15 and TRBJ2-5, with D possibly TRBD2 on 6 matching bases. Per the germline V gene, CDR1 is LNHNV and CDR2 is YYDKDF (reference sequence). Trimming stripped 2 bases from V and 0 bases from J, with 7 bases between. This CDR3 has 14 residues. The CDR3 protein is CATSRRDYQETQYF. DNA for the CDR3: TGTGCCACCAGCAGACGGGACTACCAAGAGACCCAGTACTTC.

This chain uses TRBV2 with TRBJ2-3; a possible D gene is TRBD1 (5 bases). The CDR3 contains 11 residues. Germline CDR1 is SNHLY and CDR2 is FYNNEI. Trimming pared 2 bases from V and 9 bases from J, leaving 6 bases between. Here the CDR3 reads CASSETGTQYF. The CDR3, as DNA: TGTGCCAGCAGTGAAACAGGAACGCAGTATTTT. The full variable domain, its missing parts supplied by reference TRBV2 and TRBJ2-3, is EPEVTQTPSHQVTQMGQEVILRCVPISNHLYFYWYRQILGQKVEFLVSFYNNEISEKSEIFDDQFSVERPDGSNFTLKIRSTKLEDSAMYFCASSETGTQYFGPGTRLTVL.

This chain uses TRBV5-1 with TRBJ2-1; D may correspond to TRBD1 or TRBD2 (5 bases each). V shed 6 bases and J shed 3 bases, with 13 bases lying between them. The germline CDR1 and CDR2 sequences are SGHRS and YFSETQ. This CDR3 spans 14 amino acids. The CDR3 spells CASIRENNYNEQFF. The CDR3 bases are TGCGCCAGCATCAGGGAGAACAACTACAATGAGCAGTTCTTC.

V gene TRBV4-3 combines with J gene TRBJ2-3, with 9 bases matching TRBD2. Germline lookup yields CDR1 LGHNA and CDR2 YSLEER. The CDR3 covers 17 residues. Unmatched junction bases numbered 8, after V lost 0 bases and J lost 4 bases. CDR3 DNA sequence: TGCGCCAGCAGCCAAGATTACCCGCGGGGGGGTGCAGATACGCAGTATTTT. This translates into CASSQDYPRGGADTQYF.